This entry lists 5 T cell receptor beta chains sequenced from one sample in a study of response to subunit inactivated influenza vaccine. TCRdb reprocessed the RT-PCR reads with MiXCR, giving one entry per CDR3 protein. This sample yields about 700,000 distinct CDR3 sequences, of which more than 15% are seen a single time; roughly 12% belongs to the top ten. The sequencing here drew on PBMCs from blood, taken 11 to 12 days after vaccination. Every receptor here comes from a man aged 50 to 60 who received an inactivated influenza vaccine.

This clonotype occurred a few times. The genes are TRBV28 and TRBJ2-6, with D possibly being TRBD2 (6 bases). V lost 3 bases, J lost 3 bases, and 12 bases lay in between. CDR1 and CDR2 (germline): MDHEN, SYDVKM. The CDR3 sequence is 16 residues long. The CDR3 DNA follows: TGTGCCAGCAGTTTGTGGAGGGCATATGGGGCCAACGTCCTGACTTTC. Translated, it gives CASSLWRAYGANVLTF.

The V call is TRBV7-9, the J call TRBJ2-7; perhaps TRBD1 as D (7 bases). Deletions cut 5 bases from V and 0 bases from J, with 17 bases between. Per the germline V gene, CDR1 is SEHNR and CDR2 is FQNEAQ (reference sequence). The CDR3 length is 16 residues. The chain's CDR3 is CASSRQGGAGSYEQYF. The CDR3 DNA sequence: TGTGCCAGCAGCCGACAGGGCGGGGCGGGCTCCTACGAGCAGTACTTC. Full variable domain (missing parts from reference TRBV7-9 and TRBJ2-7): DTGVSQNPRHKITKRGQNVTFRCDPISEHNRLYWYRQTLGQGPEFLTYFQNEAQLEKSRLLSDRFSAERPKGSFSTLEIQRTEQGDSAMYLCASSRQGGAGSYEQYFGPGTRLTVT.

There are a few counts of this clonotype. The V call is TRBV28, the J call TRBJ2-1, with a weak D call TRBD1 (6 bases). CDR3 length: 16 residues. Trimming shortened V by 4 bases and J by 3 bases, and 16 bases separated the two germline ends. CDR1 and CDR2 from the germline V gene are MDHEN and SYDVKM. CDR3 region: CASSSPADSVYNEQFF. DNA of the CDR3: TGTGCCAGCAGTTCCCCGGCGGACAGTGTCTACAATGAGCAGTTCTTC.

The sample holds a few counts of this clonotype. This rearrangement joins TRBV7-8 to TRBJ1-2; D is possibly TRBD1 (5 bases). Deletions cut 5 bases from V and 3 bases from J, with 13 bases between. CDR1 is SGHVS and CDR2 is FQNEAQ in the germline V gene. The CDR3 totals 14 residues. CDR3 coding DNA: TGTGCCAGCAGCCCGACAGAGTACTACTATGGCTACACCTTC. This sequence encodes CASSPTEYYYGYTF.

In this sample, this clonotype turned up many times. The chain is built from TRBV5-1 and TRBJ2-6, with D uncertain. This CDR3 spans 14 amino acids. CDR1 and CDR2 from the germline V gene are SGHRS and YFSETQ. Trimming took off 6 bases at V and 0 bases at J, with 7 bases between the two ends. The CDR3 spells CASTEVSGANVLTF. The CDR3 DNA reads TGCGCCAGCACTGAGGTCTCTGGGGCCAACGTCCTGACTTTC.